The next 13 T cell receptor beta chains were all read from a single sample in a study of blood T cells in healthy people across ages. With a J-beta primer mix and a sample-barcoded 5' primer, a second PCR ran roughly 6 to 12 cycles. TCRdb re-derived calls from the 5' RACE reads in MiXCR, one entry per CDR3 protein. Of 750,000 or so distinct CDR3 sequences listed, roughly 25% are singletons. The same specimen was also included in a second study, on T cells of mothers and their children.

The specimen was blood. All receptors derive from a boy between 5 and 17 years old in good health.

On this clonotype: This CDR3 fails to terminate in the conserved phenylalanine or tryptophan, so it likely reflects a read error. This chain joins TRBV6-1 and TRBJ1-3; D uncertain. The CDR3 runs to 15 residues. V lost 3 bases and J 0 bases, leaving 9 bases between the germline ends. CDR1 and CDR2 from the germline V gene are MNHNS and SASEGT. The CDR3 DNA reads TGTGCCAGCAGTGATCGCCGGGCCTCTGGAAACACCATATATTTG. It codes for CASSDRRASGNTIYL.

The CDR3 here is CASSFWAMDLSYEQYF. As DNA, the CDR3 is TGTGCCAGCAGCTTTTGGGCCATGGACCTCTCCTACGAGCAGTACTTC. The chain joins TRBV5-5 to TRBJ2-7; no firm D call. With 2 bases removed from V and 0 bases from J, the gap between germline ends came to 15 bases. CDR1 is SGHKS, CDR2 YYEKEE, per germline (reference sequence). This CDR3 is built from 16 residues.

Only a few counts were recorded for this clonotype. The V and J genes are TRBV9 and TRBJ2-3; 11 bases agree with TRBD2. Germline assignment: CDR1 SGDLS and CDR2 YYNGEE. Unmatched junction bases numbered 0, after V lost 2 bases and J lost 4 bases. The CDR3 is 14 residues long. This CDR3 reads CASSVSGGADTQYF. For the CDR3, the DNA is TGTGCCAGCAGCGTTAGCGGGGGGGCAGATACGCAGTATTTT.

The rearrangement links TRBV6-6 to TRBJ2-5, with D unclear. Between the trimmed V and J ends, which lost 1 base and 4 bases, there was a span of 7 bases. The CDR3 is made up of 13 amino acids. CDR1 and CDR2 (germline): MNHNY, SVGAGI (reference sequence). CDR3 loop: CASSYFQSETQYF. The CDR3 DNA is TGTGCCAGCAGTTACTTTCAGTCAGAGACCCAGTACTTC.

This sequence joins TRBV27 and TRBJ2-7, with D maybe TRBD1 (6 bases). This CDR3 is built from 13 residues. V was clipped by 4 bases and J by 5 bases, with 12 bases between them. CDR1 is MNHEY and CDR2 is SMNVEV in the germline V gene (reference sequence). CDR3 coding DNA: TGTGCCAGCAGTTCCTACAGGGCCGACGAGCAGTACTTC. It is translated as CASSSYRADEQYF.

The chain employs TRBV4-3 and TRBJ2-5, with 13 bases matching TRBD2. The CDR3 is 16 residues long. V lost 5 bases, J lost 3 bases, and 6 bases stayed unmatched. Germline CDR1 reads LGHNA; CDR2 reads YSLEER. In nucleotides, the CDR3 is TGCGCCAGCAGCGGTCGACTAGCGGGGGGAGAAGAGACCCAGTACTTC. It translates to CASSGRLAGGEETQYF.

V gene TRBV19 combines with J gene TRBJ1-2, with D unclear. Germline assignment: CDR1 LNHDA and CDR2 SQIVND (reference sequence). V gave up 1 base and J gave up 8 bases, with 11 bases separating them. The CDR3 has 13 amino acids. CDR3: CASSIASFTGYTF. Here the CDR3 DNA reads TGTGCCAGTAGTATAGCGTCCTTCACCGGCTACACCTTC.

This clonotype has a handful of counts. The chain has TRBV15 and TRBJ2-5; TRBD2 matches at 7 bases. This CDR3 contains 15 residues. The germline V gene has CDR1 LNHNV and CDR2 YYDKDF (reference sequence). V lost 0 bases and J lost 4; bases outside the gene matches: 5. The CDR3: CATSRDLSGGETQYF. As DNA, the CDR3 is TGTGCCACCAGCAGAGATCTCTCGGGGGGAGAGACCCAGTACTTC. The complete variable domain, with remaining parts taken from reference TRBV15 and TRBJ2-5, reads DAMVIQNPRYQVTQFGKPVTLSCSQTLNHNVMYWYQQKSSQAPKLLFHYYDKDFNNEADTPDNFQSRRPNTSFCFLDIRSPGLGDTAMYLCATSRDLSGGETQYFGPGTRLLVL.

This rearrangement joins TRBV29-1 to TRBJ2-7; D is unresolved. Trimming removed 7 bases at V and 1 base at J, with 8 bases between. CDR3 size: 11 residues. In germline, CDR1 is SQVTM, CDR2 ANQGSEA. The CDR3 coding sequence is TGCAGCGCGACTTTTTCCTACGAGCAGTACTTC. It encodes CSATFSYEQYF.

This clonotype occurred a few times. The CDR3 here is CASSYSAGPGQGFPSNYGYTF. The CDR3 nucleotides read TGTGCCAGCAGTTACTCGGCTGGACCGGGACAGGGATTCCCCTCTAACTATGGCTACACCTTC. The V gene is TRBV6-5, the J gene TRBJ1-2, with 9 bases aligning to TRBD1. Germline V gene lookup returns CDR1 MNHEY and CDR2 SVGAGI. The CDR3 is 21 amino acids. With 0 bases clipped from V and 0 bases from J, the junction kept 17 bases outside the gene matches.

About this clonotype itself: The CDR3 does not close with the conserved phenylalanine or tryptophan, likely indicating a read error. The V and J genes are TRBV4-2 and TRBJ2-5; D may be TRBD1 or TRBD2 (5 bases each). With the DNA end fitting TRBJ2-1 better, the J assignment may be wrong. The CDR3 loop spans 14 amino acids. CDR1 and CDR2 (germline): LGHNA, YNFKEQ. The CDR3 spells CASSPRFGADEQFL. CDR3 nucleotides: TGTGCCAGCAGCCCCCGGTTCGGGGCCGATGAGCAGTTCCTC.

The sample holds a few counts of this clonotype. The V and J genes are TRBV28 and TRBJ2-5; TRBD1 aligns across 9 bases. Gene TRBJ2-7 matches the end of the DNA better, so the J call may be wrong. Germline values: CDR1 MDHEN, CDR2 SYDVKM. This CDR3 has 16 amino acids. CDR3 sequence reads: CASSLGGQGFTYEQYF. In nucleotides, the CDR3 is TGTGCCAGCAGTTTAGGGGGACAGGGATTTACCTACGAGCAGTACTTC.

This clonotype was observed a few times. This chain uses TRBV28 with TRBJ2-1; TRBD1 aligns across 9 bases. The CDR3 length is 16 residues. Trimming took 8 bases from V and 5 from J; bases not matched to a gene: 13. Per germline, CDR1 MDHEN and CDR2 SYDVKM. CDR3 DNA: TGTGCCAGCGGTCCCGAGTGGGACAGGGTAAACAATGAGCAGTTCTTC. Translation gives CASGPEWDRVNNEQFF.